Included here is one T cell receptor beta chain sequence, with context. TCRdb processed the PCR reads anew with MiXCR; each CDR3 protein has one entry. The sample shows about 640,000 distinct CDR3 sequences, just under 20% of them seen only once. This record belongs to a study of molecular identifiers for immune sequencing clone quantification. CDR3 length equals 15 residues. CDR1 and CDR2 (germline): MNHEY, SMNVEV (reference sequence). Trimming removed 8 bases from V and 2 bases from J; junction bases left unmatched: 5. This clonotype originated in a human donor in good health. Some libraries in this study had Jurkat cell RNA spiked in. The chain recombines TRBV27 with TRBJ1-5, with 11 bases that match TRBD1. Sequenced input: naive CD8+ T cells from blood, with Jurkat cell RNA spiked in. Subset noted: FACS-sorted CD8+CD4-CCR7+CD45RA+ naive T cells. For the CDR3, the DNA is TGTGCCAGCGGGACAGGGGGGAACGGCAATCAGCCCCAGCATTTT. This encodes CASGTGGNGNQPQHF.